Here is one TCR beta chain with its context. The data stem from a study of blood T cell repertoires in COVID-19. At the level of the study: Nucleic acid was either cDNA or gDNA, and it came from T cells, B-cell-depleted T cells, or PBMCs.

V lost 5 bases, J lost 3 bases, and 1 base stayed unmatched. The CDR3 extends over 13 amino acids. Sequenced by immunoSEQ multiplex PCR; TCRdb stores in-frame clones only, minus some. The repertoire holds some 130,000 clones, 80% to 85% seen once, with 15% to 20% in the top ten. The study recruited people aged roughly 18 to 100 years across roughly 25 US areas. Source material: PBMCs or T cells enriched from blood (not recorded which). The sequence was collected from a man in his thirties or forties who had recovered from COVID-19. The chain couples TRBV12-3 or TRBV12-4 to TRBJ1-3; 7 positions match TRBD1. CDR3 sequence reads: CASSTGVGNTIYF. CDR3 DNA: TGTGCCAGCAGTACAGGGGTTGGAAACACCATATATTTT.